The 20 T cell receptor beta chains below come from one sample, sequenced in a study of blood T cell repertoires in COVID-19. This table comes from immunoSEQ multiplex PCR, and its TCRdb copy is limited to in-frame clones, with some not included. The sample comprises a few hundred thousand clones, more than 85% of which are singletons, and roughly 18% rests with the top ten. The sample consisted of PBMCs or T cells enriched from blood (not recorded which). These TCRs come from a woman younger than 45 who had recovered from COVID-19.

CDR3 nucleotide sequence: TGCGCCAGCAGCCAACAGGGTATGAGCTACACCTTC. Translating it yields CASSQQGMSYTF. The J gene is TRBJ1-2, the V gene TRBV4-3; TRBD1 might be the D (5 bases). Germline-derived CDR1 and CDR2 are LGHNA and YSLEER. Trimming took 2 bases from V and 9 from J, leaving 10 bases between them. The CDR3 sequence is 12 residues long.

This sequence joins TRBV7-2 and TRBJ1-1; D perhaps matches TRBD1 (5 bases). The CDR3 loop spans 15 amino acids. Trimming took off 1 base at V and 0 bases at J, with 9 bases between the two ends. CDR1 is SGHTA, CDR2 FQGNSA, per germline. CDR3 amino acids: CASSLGPGMNTEAFF. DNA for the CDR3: TGTGCCAGCAGCTTAGGCCCAGGGATGAACACTGAAGCTTTCTTT. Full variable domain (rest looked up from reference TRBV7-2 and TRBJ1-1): GAGVSQSPSNKVTEKGKDVELRCDPISGHTALYWYRQSLGQGLEFLIYFQGNSAPDKSGLPSDRFSAERTGGSVSTLTIQRTQQEDSAVYLCASSLGPGMNTEAFFGQGTRLTVV.

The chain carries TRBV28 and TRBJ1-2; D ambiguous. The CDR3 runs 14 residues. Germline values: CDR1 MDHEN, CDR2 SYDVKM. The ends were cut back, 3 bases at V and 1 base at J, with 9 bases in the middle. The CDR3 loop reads CASSFRGSNYGYTF. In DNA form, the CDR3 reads TGTGCCAGCAGTTTCCGCGGCAGTAACTATGGCTACACCTTC.

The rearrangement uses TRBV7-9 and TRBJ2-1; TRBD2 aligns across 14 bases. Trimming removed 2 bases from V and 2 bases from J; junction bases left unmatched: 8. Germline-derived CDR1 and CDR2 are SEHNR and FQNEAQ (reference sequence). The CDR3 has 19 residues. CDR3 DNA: TGTGCCAGCAGCTTATGGAGACTAGCGGGAGGGCCGGCCTACAATGAGCAGTTCTTC. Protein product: CASSLWRLAGGPAYNEQFF.

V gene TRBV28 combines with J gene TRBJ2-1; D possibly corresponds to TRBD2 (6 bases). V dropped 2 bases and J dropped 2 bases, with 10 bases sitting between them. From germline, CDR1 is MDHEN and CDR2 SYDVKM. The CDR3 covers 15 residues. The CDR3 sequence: CASSLTGETYNEQFF. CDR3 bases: TGTGCCAGCAGTTTAACGGGGGAAACCTACAATGAGCAGTTCTTC. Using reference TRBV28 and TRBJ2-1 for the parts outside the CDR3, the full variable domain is DVKVTQSSRYLVKRTGEKVFLECVQDMDHENMFWYRQDPGLGLRLIYFSYDVKMKEKGDIPEGYSVSREKKERFSLILESASTNQTSMYLCASSLTGETYNEQFFGPGTRLTVL.

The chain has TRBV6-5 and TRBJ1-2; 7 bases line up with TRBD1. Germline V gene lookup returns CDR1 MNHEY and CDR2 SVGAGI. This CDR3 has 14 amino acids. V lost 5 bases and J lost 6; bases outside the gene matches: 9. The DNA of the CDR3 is TGTGCCAGCAGTCCGGGACAGAGCATCCATGGCTACACCTTC. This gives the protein CASSPGQSIHGYTF.

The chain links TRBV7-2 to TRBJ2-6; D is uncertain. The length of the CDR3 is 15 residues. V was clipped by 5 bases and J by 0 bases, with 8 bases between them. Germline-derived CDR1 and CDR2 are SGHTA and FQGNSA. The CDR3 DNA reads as TGTGCCAGCAGCCAGAGGAACTCTGGGGCCAACGTCCTGACTTTC. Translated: CASSQRNSGANVLTF.

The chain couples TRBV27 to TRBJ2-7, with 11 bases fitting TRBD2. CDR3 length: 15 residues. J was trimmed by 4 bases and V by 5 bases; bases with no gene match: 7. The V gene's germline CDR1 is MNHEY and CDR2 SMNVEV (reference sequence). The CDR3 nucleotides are TGTGCCAGCAGTCTCTATAGCGGGAGGGTTTACGAGCAGTACTTC. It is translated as CASSLYSGRVYEQYF.

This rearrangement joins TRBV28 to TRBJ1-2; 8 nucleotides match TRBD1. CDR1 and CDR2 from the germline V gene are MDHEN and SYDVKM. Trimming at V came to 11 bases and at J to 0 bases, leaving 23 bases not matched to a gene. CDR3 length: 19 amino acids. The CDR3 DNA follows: TGTGCCTCCTCACCGGGGGATGTCAGGGGGCTACTCTCTAACTATGGCTACACCTTC. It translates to CASSPGDVRGLLSNYGYTF.

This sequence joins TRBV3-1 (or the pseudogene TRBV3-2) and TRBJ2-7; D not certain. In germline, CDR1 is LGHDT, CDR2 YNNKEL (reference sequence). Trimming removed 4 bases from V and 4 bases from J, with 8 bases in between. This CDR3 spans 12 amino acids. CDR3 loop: CASSRQTYEQYF. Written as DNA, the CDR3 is TGTGCCAGCAGCCGTCAGACTTACGAGCAGTACTTC.

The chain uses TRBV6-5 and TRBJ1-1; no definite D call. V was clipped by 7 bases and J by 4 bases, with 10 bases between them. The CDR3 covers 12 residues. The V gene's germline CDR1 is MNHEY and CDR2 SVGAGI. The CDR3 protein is CASTGVGTEAFF. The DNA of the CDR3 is TGTGCCAGCACCGGGGTAGGCACTGAAGCTTTCTTT.

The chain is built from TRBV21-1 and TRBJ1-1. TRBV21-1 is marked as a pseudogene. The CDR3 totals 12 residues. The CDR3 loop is CASSVAATEAFF. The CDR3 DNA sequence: TGTGCCAGCAGCGTGGCGGCGACTGAAGCTTTCTTT.

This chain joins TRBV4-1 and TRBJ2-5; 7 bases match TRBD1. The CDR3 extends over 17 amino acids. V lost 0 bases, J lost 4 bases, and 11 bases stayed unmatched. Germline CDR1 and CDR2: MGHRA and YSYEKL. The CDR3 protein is CASSQDPDRVIRETQYF. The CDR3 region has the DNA TGCGCCAGCAGCCAAGATCCCGACAGGGTCATCCGAGAGACCCAGTACTTC.

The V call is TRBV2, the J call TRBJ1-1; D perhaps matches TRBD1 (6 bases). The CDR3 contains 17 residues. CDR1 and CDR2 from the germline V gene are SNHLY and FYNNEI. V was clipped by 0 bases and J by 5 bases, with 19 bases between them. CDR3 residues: CASSEAVGDIEWTEAFF. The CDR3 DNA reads TGTGCCAGCAGTGAAGCGGTCGGGGACATCGAGTGGACTGAAGCTTTCTTT. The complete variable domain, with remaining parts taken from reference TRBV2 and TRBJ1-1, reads EPEVTQTPSHQVTQMGQEVILRCVPISNHLYFYWYRQILGQKVEFLVSFYNNEISEKSEIFDDQFSVERPDGSNFTLKIRSTKLEDSAMYFCASSEAVGDIEWTEAFFGQGTRLTVV.

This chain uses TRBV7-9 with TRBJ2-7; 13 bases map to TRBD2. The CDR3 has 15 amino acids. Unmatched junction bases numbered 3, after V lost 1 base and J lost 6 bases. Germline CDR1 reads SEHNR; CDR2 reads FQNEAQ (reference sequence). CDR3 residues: CASSLGLAGGGEQYF. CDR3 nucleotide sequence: TGTGCCAGCAGCTTAGGACTAGCGGGAGGTGGCGAGCAGTACTTC.

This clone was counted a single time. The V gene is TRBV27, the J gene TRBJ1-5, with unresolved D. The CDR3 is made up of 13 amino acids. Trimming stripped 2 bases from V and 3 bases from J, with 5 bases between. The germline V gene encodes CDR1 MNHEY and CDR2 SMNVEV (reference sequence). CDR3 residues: CASSLESNQPQHF. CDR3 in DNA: TGTGCCAGCAGTTTAGAGTCCAATCAGCCCCAGCATTTT.

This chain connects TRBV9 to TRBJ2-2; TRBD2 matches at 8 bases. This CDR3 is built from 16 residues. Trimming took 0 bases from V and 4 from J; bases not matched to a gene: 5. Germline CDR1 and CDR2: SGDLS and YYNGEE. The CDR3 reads CASSVAGGRSTGELFF. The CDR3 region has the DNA TGTGCCAGCAGCGTAGCCGGCGGGAGGTCCACCGGGGAGCTGTTTTTT.

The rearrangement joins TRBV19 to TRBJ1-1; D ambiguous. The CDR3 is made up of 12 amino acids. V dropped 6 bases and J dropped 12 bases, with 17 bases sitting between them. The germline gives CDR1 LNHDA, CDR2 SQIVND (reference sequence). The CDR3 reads CASSPNRDWPFF. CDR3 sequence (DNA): TGTGCCAGTAGCCCGAACCGAGACTGGCCTTTCTTT.

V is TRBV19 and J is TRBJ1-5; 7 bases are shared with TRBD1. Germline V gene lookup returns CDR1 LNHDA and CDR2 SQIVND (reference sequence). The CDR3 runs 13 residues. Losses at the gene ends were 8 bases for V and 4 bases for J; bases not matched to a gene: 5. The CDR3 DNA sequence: TGTGCCAGTTCCGAGGGGGCGAATCAGCCCCAGCATTTT. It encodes CASSEGANQPQHF.

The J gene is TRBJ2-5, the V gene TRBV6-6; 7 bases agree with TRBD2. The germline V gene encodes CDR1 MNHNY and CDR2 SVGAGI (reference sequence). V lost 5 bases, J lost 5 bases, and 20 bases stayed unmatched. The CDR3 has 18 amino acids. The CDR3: CASSPPPLRHPGRETQYF. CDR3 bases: TGTGCCAGCAGTCCCCCTCCACTAAGACACCCCGGGAGGGAGACCCAGTACTTC.